Presented here are 5 T cell receptor beta chains from one specimen sequenced in a study of human T cells and chemical hapten exposure. Time point in this sample: patch test 1, 2 weeks after DPC sensitization. The treatment: therapeutic diphenylcyclopropenone sensitization with weekly scalp DPC. Each CDR3 protein gets one entry after TCRdb re-called the RACE reads with MiXCR. The sample has 150,000 or so distinct CDR3 sequences; about 14% are singletons. The sample was whole blood, taken in connection with sensitization to the hapten diphenylcyclopropenone (DPC). The source is a woman under 40 with alopecia areata. Some clones in this sample may be carry-over from other donors' samples.

The rearrangement joins TRBV18 to TRBJ2-1, with D possibly being TRBD2 (5 bases). V lost 3 bases and J lost 5, with 14 bases in between. CDR1 KGHSH and CDR2 LQKENI come from the germline V gene. This CDR3 is 15 amino acids long. The CDR3 sequence: CASSPTRGENNEQFF. CDR3 DNA: TGTGCCAGCTCACCTACTCGTGGGGAGAACAATGAGCAGTTCTTC.

The gene calls are TRBV18 and TRBJ1-5, with a possible D match to TRBD1 (6 bases). Trimming cost V 3 bases and J 3 bases, with 12 bases left between them. Germline V gene sequence: CDR1 KGHSH, CDR2 LQKENI. This CDR3 region has 15 residues. CDR3 residues: CASSPDGQPNQPQHF. Here the CDR3 DNA reads TGTGCCAGCTCACCGGATGGACAGCCCAATCAGCCCCAGCATTTT.

The chain carries TRBV3-1 and TRBJ2-2, with TRBD2 matching 10 bases. The germline gives CDR1 LGHDT, CDR2 YNNKEL (reference sequence). Trimming took 5 bases from V and 4 from J; bases not matched to a gene: 10. CDR3 size: 17 residues. The CDR3 here is CASSGALLAGLTGELFF. Here the CDR3 DNA reads TGTGCCAGCAGCGGGGCCTTACTAGCGGGGCTCACCGGGGAGCTGTTTTTT.

This clonotype has only a few counts. The V gene is TRBV20-1, the J gene TRBJ2-7; 8 bases map to TRBD1. Germline loops: CDR1 DFQATT, CDR2 SNEGSKA (reference sequence). Trimming took 6 bases from V and 3 from J; bases not matched to a gene: 16. The CDR3 has 16 residues. The CDR3 region is CSARKGSGQVLYEQYF. CDR3 DNA sequence: TGCAGTGCAAGAAAGGGCTCGGGACAGGTACTCTACGAGCAGTACTTC.

This clonotype was recorded a few times. This chain links TRBV3-1 with TRBJ2-1, with unresolved D. The germline CDR1 and CDR2 sequences are LGHDT and YNNKEL (reference sequence). The CDR3 is 12 residues long. Deletions cut 0 bases from V and 10 bases from J, with 7 bases between. In DNA form, the CDR3 reads TGTGCCAGCAGCCAAGATCCCCTAGAGCAGTTCTTC. Residues: CASSQDPLEQFF.